This T cell receptor beta chain came from a study of T-cell memory formation after mild COVID-19. This clonotype was counted a few times. Unmatched junction bases numbered 2, after V lost 0 bases and J lost 3 bases. Germline V gives CDR1 SGHKS, CDR2 YYEKEE (reference sequence). This CDR3 has 14 residues. TCRdb re-derived calls from the 5' RACE reads in MiXCR, one entry per CDR3 protein. This sample has 450,000 or so distinct CDR3 sequences, with about 20% found just once. The clonotype comes from an adult woman who had mild COVID-19 (a few samples of this study predate the infection). Cell type and time point are not known. The sequencing input was PBMCs or a T cell subset sorted from them (not recorded which). J is TRBJ2-7 and V is TRBV5-5; 8 bases fit TRBD2. The CDR3: CASSLELADYEQYF. CDR3 coding DNA: TGTGCCAGCAGCTTGGAACTAGCGGACTACGAGCAGTACTTC.